The 6 T cell receptor beta chains given below trace back to one sample, sequenced in a study of Ad26.COV2.S vaccination and SARS-CoV-2 variants. Only in-frame clones appear in the TCRdb table, and some are missing; sequencing was by immunoSEQ multiplex PCR. The table lists about 350,000 clones, about 91% of them singletons. This specimen was peripheral blood, taken after recovery from COVID-19. These receptors were taken from a human donor who had recovered from COVID-19.

The V call is TRBV27, the J call TRBJ1-1; D possibly corresponds to TRBD1 (5 bases). This CDR3 contains 14 residues. V lost 1 base to trimming and J lost 3 bases, with 9 bases between them. Germline lookup yields CDR1 MNHEY and CDR2 SMNVEV (reference sequence). The CDR3 loop reads CASSLYGGDTEAFF. CDR3 bases: TGTGCCAGCAGTTTATACGGGGGGGACACTGAAGCTTTCTTT.

A note on this clone: In the same sample, other DNA sequences code for this CDR3. In nucleotides, the CDR3 is TGTGCCAGCAGCTCGGACAGAGGCCAGCCCCAGCATTTT. Amino acid sequence: CASSSDRGQPQHF. J is TRBJ1-5 and V is TRBV7-6, with TRBD1 as a possible D gene (6 bases). Deletions cut 4 bases from V and 7 bases from J, with 11 bases between. The CDR3 is made up of 13 amino acids. Germline V gives CDR1 SGHVS, CDR2 FNYEAQ.

This rearrangement joins TRBV19 to TRBJ1-2; D not certain. CDR1 and CDR2 from the germline V gene are LNHDA and SQIVND (reference sequence). Trimming left V 1 base short and J 4 bases short, with 16 bases between. The CDR3 is made up of 16 amino acids. CDR3 residues: CASSIGTSIAGYGYTF. The DNA for the CDR3 is TGTGCCAGTAGTATAGGGACCTCGATTGCGGGCTATGGCTACACCTTC.

Details on this clone: This specimen includes other DNA sequences encoding the same CDR3. The chain recombines TRBV27 with TRBJ2-3; no clear D gene. Germline V gives CDR1 MNHEY, CDR2 SMNVEV (reference sequence). The CDR3 length is 16 residues. Trimming removed 0 bases at V and 2 bases at J, with 12 bases between. CDR3 nucleotides: TGTGCCAGCAGTTTATCCCTAGGTGGACCCACAGATACGCAGTATTTT. Translated: CASSLSLGGPTDTQYF.

V gene TRBV27 combines with J gene TRBJ2-7; D unclear. Trimming left V 4 bases short and J 3 bases short, with 13 bases between. There are 14 residues in the CDR3. CDR1 and CDR2 from the germline V gene are MNHEY and SMNVEV (reference sequence). CDR3 protein: CASSSWVSLYEQYF. CDR3 bases: TGTGCCAGCAGTTCCTGGGTCAGCCTCTACGAGCAGTACTTC.

The rearrangement links TRBV3-1 (or the pseudogene TRBV3-2) to TRBJ2-7; D gene unclear. Trimming removed 2 bases at V and 7 bases at J, with 15 bases between. Looked up from germline, CDR1 is LGHDT and CDR2 is YNNKEL (reference sequence). The CDR3 is made up of 14 amino acids. CDR3 amino acids: CASSQRAGLWEQYF. The CDR3 DNA sequence: TGTGCCAGCAGCCAACGCGCCGGGCTGTGGGAGCAGTACTTC.